The 30 T cell receptor beta chains in this list originate from one sample, sequenced in a study of cytomegalovirus exposure and HLA in healthy donors. The PCR was carried out with 60 Vbeta primers and 13 Jbeta primers. TCRdb keeps only in-frame clones here, not all; method: immunoSEQ multiplex PCR. The table has fewer than 200,000 clones, 87% seen once; the top ten hold about 1%. The sequenced sample was PBMCs. These receptors all stem from a boy aged 2 to 10 in good health and CMV-seronegative.

The chain joins TRBV28 to TRBJ2-7, with 7 bases fitting TRBD2. This CDR3 spans 16 amino acids. V trimming: 2 bases; J trimming: 7 bases; junction bases outside the gene matches: 14. Germline assignment: CDR1 MDHEN and CDR2 SYDVKM. This chain's CDR3 is CASSLQWGRDFAEQYF. As DNA, the CDR3 is TGTGCCAGCAGTTTACAATGGGGGAGGGACTTCGCGGAGCAGTACTTC. The variable domain in full, completed from reference TRBV28 and TRBJ2-7, reads DVKVTQSSRYLVKRTGEKVFLECVQDMDHENMFWYRQDPGLGLRLIYFSYDVKMKEKGDIPEGYSVSREKKERFSLILESASTNQTSMYLCASSLQWGRDFAEQYFGPGTRLTVT.

The chain combines TRBV7-3 with TRBJ2-1; D ambiguous. V was pared by 5 bases and J by 14 bases, with 16 bases between. Germline assignment: CDR1 SGHTA and CDR2 FQGTGA. This CDR3 has 12 residues. The CDR3 nucleotides read TGTGCCAGCAGCCCCGACTCACTCCGGGAGTTCTTC. Translation: CASSPDSLREFF.

The chain employs TRBV7-8 and TRBJ2-5; 7 nucleotides agree with TRBD2. The V segment lost 1 base and the J segment 3 bases; nucleotides outside the gene matches: 8. CDR1 SGHVS and CDR2 FQNEAQ come from the germline V gene. CDR3 length: 16 amino acids. DNA of the CDR3: TGTGCCAGCAGCTTAGGGGCGGGAGTAATGGAAGAGACCCAGTACTTC. Its translation: CASSLGAGVMEETQYF.

V and J are TRBV27 and TRBJ1-1; D remains unclear. In germline, CDR1 is MNHEY, CDR2 SMNVEV (reference sequence). The CDR3 spans 13 residues. V was cut by 2 bases and J by 5 bases, with 9 bases left in between. The CDR3 is CASSLAGGTEAFF. CDR3 in DNA: TGTGCCAGCAGTTTAGCAGGCGGGACTGAAGCTTTCTTT.

J is TRBJ2-7 and V is TRBV27; possible D gene TRBD2, 6 bases. Deletions cut 2 bases from V and 7 bases from J, with 12 bases between. Germline V gene data show CDR1 as MNHEY and CDR2 as SMNVEV (reference sequence). CDR3 length: 13 amino acids. The CDR3 region has the DNA TGTGCCAGCAGTTTAGCGCGGGGCGCGGAGCAGTACTTC. Translation: CASSLARGAEQYF.

The DNA for the CDR3 is TGTGCCAGCAGCCCCTTCGCGTTCGATGAGCAGTTCTTC. Amino acid sequence: CASSPFAFDEQFF. The chain employs TRBV7-2 and TRBJ2-1; D ambiguous. The CDR3 has 13 residues. V was trimmed by 5 bases and J by 8 bases, leaving 13 bases between them. The germline V gene encodes CDR1 SGHTA and CDR2 FQGNSA.

The V and J genes are TRBV6-4 and TRBJ2-1; 10 bases match TRBD2. J gave up 15 bases and V 2 bases, and 16 bases lay outside the gene matches. The CDR3 length is 16 residues. From germline, CDR1 is MRHNA and CDR2 SNTAGT. The CDR3 region is CASSDTSNSGRLGGFF. CDR3 nucleotide sequence: TGTGCCAGCAGTGACACATCTAATAGCGGGAGGCTTGGAGGGTTCTTC.

V usage is TRBV5-1 and J usage is TRBJ2-5, with 12 bases aligning to TRBD2. In germline, CDR1 is SGHRS, CDR2 YFSETQ. Trimming removed 7 bases from V and 3 bases from J; junction bases left unmatched: 4. This CDR3 is 14 amino acids long. The CDR3 DNA sequence: TGCGCCAGCGGTCGGACTAGCGGGGAAGAGACCCAGTACTTC. This codes for CASGRTSGEETQYF.

V is TRBV27 and J is TRBJ2-1, with 11 nucleotides matching TRBD2. Germline V CDR1 and CDR2: MNHEY, SMNVEV (reference sequence). The CDR3 spans 15 residues. J lost 5 bases, V lost 5 bases, and 5 bases had no gene match. The CDR3 protein is CASSVGLAENNEQFF. In nucleotides, the CDR3 is TGTGCCAGCAGTGTGGGACTAGCGGAGAACAATGAGCAGTTCTTC.

The rearrangement uses TRBV19 and TRBJ2-6; 9 positions agree with TRBD1. Unmatched junction bases numbered 5, after V lost 2 bases and J lost 0 bases. The CDR3 has 18 residues. Germline assignment: CDR1 LNHDA and CDR2 SQIVND (reference sequence). In DNA, the CDR3 is TGTGCCAGTAGTATAACGGGACAGGGCAACTCTGGGGCCAACGTCCTGACTTTC. The encoded protein is CASSITGQGNSGANVLTF. Complete variable domain (other parts from reference TRBV19 and TRBJ2-6): DGGITQSPKYLFRKEGQNVTLSCEQNLNHDAMYWYRQDPGQGLRLIYYSQIVNDFQKGDIAEGYSVSREKKESFPLTVTSAQKNPTAFYLCASSITGQGNSGANVLTFGAGSRLTVL.

The sample holds a few counts of this clone. CDR3 in amino acids: CAWGKGLAGTETQYF. In DNA, the CDR3 is TGTGCCTGGGGAAAGGGACTAGCGGGGACAGAGACCCAGTACTTC. The J gene is TRBJ2-5, the V gene TRBV30; 13 nucleotides match TRBD2. The germline V gene has CDR1 GTSNPN and CDR2 SVGIG (reference sequence). CDR3 length equals 15 residues. V lost 5 bases, J lost 4 bases, and 7 bases stayed unmatched.

The genes are TRBV28 and TRBJ2-2; D remains unclear. The germline V gene encodes CDR1 MDHEN and CDR2 SYDVKM. The CDR3 runs to 14 residues. The V gene lost 6 bases and the J gene lost 6 bases, with 14 bases spanning the gap. The CDR3 coding sequence is TGTGCCAGCAGATCCTTTGAGAGGTCCGGGGAGCTGTTTTTT. Protein: CASRSFERSGELFF.

The rearrangement joins TRBV6-5 to TRBJ2-3; D call uncertain. Trimming took off 5 bases at V and 1 base at J, with 10 bases between the two ends. The CDR3 totals 14 residues. The germline V gene has CDR1 MNHEY and CDR2 SVGAGI. The CDR3 sequence is CASSTSTRTDTQYF. CDR3 bases: TGTGCCAGCAGTACATCCACACGCACAGATACGCAGTATTTT.

The chain links TRBV19 to TRBJ2-7; the D gene is possibly TRBD2 (6 bases). Germline CDR1 LNHDA, CDR2 SQIVND (reference sequence). The CDR3 loop spans 15 amino acids. Deletions cut 6 bases from V and 2 bases from J, with 17 bases between. The CDR3 reads CASRPFPGTPYEQYF. The CDR3 region has the DNA TGTGCCAGTAGACCCTTCCCCGGGACTCCCTACGAGCAGTACTTC.

This clone came up a few times. The chain has TRBV11-2 and TRBJ2-7, with 11 bases that match TRBD2. Per the germline V gene, CDR1 is SGHAT and CDR2 is FQNNGV. Trimming took 0 bases from V and 3 from J; bases not matched to a gene: 10. The CDR3 runs 18 residues. This CDR3 reads CASSLEGSGRAINYEQYF. CDR3 DNA: TGTGCCAGCAGCTTAGAAGGTAGCGGGAGGGCGATCAACTACGAGCAGTACTTC.

CDR3 nucleotides: TGTGCCAGCAGCTTAGGGGACATCCAATACGAGCAGTACTTC. Its protein is CASSLGDIQYEQYF. This sequence joins TRBV7-8 and TRBJ2-7; a possible D gene is TRBD1 (6 bases). Germline values: CDR1 SGHVS, CDR2 FQNEAQ. V was clipped by 1 base and J by 4 bases, with 11 bases between them. This CDR3 comprises 14 residues.

The chain has TRBV9 and TRBJ1-3; 7 bases fit TRBD1. The V segment lost 0 bases and the J segment 9 bases; nucleotides outside the gene matches: 6. CDR1 is SGDLS and CDR2 is YYNGEE in the germline V gene. The CDR3 is 14 residues long. This CDR3 reads CASSVGQGWTTIYF. In DNA, the CDR3 is TGTGCCAGCAGCGTAGGACAGGGCTGGACCACCATATATTTT. Full variable domain (remainder filled in from reference TRBV9 and TRBJ1-3): DSGVTQTPKHLITATGQRVTLRCSPRSGDLSVYWYQQSLDQGLQFLIQYYNGEERAKGNILERFSAQQFPDLHSELNLSSLELGDSALYFCASSVGQGWTTIYFGEGSWLTVV.

This rearrangement joins TRBV6-6 to TRBJ2-7; weak D call: TRBD1 (6 bases). The CDR3 loop spans 16 amino acids. The V and J ends lost 4 bases and 4 bases respectively, with 20 bases between them. The germline gives CDR1 MNHNY, CDR2 SVGAGI (reference sequence). This chain's CDR3 is CASSSLSGEVEYEQYF. Here the CDR3 DNA reads TGTGCCAGCAGTTCCCTTTCAGGGGAAGTGGAGTACGAGCAGTACTTC.

This chain links TRBV28 with TRBJ2-1; 7 bases are shared with TRBD2. Trimming cost V 4 bases and J 4 bases; bases outside gene matches: 10. Germline-derived CDR1 and CDR2 are MDHEN and SYDVKM. CDR3 length equals 16 residues. The CDR3 here is CASSSFSGLGYNEQFF. CDR3 coding DNA: TGTGCCAGCAGTTCGTTTAGCGGGTTAGGTTACAATGAGCAGTTCTTC.

The J gene is TRBJ1-5, the V gene TRBV6-5; 7 bases are a match to TRBD1. The CDR3 runs to 15 residues. The ends lost 5 bases at V and 5 bases at J; junction bases unmatched: 9. CDR1 MNHEY and CDR2 SVGAGI come from the germline V gene. Here the CDR3 reads CASSIDRAPDQPQHF. The CDR3, as DNA: TGTGCCAGCAGTATAGACAGGGCCCCGGATCAGCCCCAGCATTTT.

V gene TRBV25-1 combines with J gene TRBJ1-6, with D perhaps matching TRBD1 (6 bases). Germline lookup yields CDR1 MGHDK and CDR2 SYGVNS. V was clipped by 5 bases and J by 6 bases, with 8 bases between them. The CDR3 sequence is 13 residues long. Here the CDR3 reads CASSRGGNSPLHF. The CDR3 DNA reads TGTGCCAGCAGTAGGGGGGGTAATTCACCCCTCCACTTT.

CDR3 residues: CASSQDRDRTTNEQFF. The CDR3 region has the DNA TGTGCCAGCAGCCAAGATCGAGACAGAACCACTAATGAGCAGTTCTTC. The chain links TRBV14 to TRBJ2-1; D perhaps matches TRBD1 (5 bases). Germline values: CDR1 SGHDN, CDR2 FVKESK. V lost 0 bases to trimming and J lost 7 bases, with 16 bases between them. The CDR3 covers 16 residues. Looking up the rest from reference TRBV14 and TRBJ2-1 gives the full variable domain: EAGVTQFPSHSVIEKGQTVTLRCDPISGHDNLYWYRRVMGKEIKFLLHFVKESKQDESGMPNNRFLAERTGGTYSTLKVQPAELEDSGVYFCASSQDRDRTTNEQFFGPGTRLTVL.

The chain links TRBV6-6 to TRBJ2-7; D unclear. Germline CDR1 reads MNHNY; CDR2 reads SVGAGI (reference sequence). The length of the CDR3 is 14 residues. Trimming pared 2 bases from V and 2 bases from J, leaving 10 bases between. In nucleotides, the CDR3 is TGTGCCAGCAGTTACGGCGGCGGCACCTACGAGCAGTACTTC. It encodes CASSYGGGTYEQYF.

The chain joins TRBV5-6 to TRBJ2-7; D is undetermined. The CDR3 runs 9 residues. V gave up 3 bases and J gave up 7 bases, with 2 bases separating them. Germline CDR1 and CDR2: SGHDT and YYEEEE. This CDR3 is CASSSEQYF. CDR3 coding DNA: TGTGCCAGCAGCTCTGAGCAGTACTTC.

The chain links TRBV28 to TRBJ1-1; the match to TRBD1 covers 8 bases. With V trimmed by 5 bases and J by 4 bases, 3 bases remained unmatched. The CDR3 extends over 13 amino acids. Germline V gene sequence: CDR1 MDHEN, CDR2 SYDVKM. CDR3 in DNA: TGTGCCAGCAGTCCCAGGGGGCGCACTGAAGCTTTCTTT. Its translation is CASSPRGRTEAFF.

This chain uses TRBV5-4 with TRBJ1-2, with D tentatively TRBD1 (6 bases). V lost 0 bases and J 7 bases, leaving 13 bases between the germline ends. The CDR3 has 14 amino acids. Germline lookup yields CDR1 SGHNT and CDR2 YYREEE (reference sequence). The CDR3 sequence: CASSLDRASAGYTF. As DNA, the CDR3 is TGTGCCAGCAGCTTGGACAGGGCATCGGCTGGCTACACCTTC.

This clone appeared a few times. The rearrangement uses TRBV15 and TRBJ2-3; TRBD2 aligns across 9 bases. Per the germline V gene, CDR1 is LNHNV and CDR2 is YYDKDF (reference sequence). The CDR3 sequence is 15 residues long. With V trimmed by 2 bases and J by 0 bases, 0 bases remained unmatched. Here the CDR3 reads CATSRTSGSTDTQYF. The CDR3 nucleotides are TGTGCCACCAGCAGAACTAGCGGGAGCACAGATACGCAGTATTTT.

The genes are TRBV6-5 and TRBJ2-3; no definite D call. CDR1 MNHEY and CDR2 SVGAGI come from the germline V gene. The CDR3 covers 15 residues. V shed 2 bases and J shed 0 bases, with 9 bases lying between them. CDR3 protein: CASSYAESSTDTQYF. In DNA form, the CDR3 reads TGTGCCAGCAGTTACGCGGAATCGAGCACAGATACGCAGTATTTT.

This chain connects TRBV5-4 to TRBJ2-7; 10 bases match TRBD2. V lost 0 bases to trimming and J lost 3 bases; unmatched junction nucleotides: 6. CDR1 is SGHNT and CDR2 is YYREEE in the germline V gene (reference sequence). The CDR3 loop spans 16 amino acids. The CDR3 sequence is CASSLAGAGGIYEQYF. The CDR3 coding sequence is TGTGCCAGCAGCTTGGCCGGAGCGGGGGGGATCTACGAGCAGTACTTC.

The chain uses TRBV9 and TRBJ2-6, with 11 bases lining up with TRBD1. V lost 1 base, J lost 4 bases, and 10 bases stayed unmatched. Germline CDR1 SGDLS, CDR2 YYNGEE. This CDR3 comprises 19 residues. The CDR3 is CASSVYSGTGGAGANVLTF. The CDR3 DNA sequence: TGTGCCAGCAGCGTATACTCCGGGACAGGGGGTGCAGGGGCCAACGTCCTGACTTTC.